These 5 T cell receptor beta chains were all obtained from the same sample, sequenced in a study of CD8+ T cells in alopecia areata. Reverse transcription of extracted RNA yielded cDNA, which provided the sequencing template. Profiled with immunoSEQ multiplex PCR; TCRdb holds only in-frame clones, not every one. The table has 150,000 to 200,000 clones, roughly 60% seen once; the top ten hold approximately 1%. Treatment indicated: oral pan-JAK inhibitor, 5-10 mg twice daily. This sample comprised CD4+ T cells sorted from blood, obtained at week 24, from a patient treated with tofacitinib. These receptors were taken from a human donor with alopecia areata.

The CDR3 reads CASSSEPLGEQYF. The CDR3 nucleotides are TGTGCCAGCAGCTCGGAGCCTCTCGGCGAGCAGTACTTC. The rearrangement uses TRBV7-3 and TRBJ2-7; no definite D call. This CDR3 has 13 amino acids. V was trimmed by 4 bases and J by 6 bases, leaving 13 bases between them. Germline V gives CDR1 SGHTA, CDR2 FQGTGA.

The V gene is TRBV29-1, the J gene TRBJ2-7; D is perhaps TRBD1 or TRBD2 (5 bases each). This CDR3 is built from 13 residues. Germline V gene data show CDR1 as SQVTM and CDR2 as ANQGSEA. V shed 3 bases and J shed 3 bases, with 12 bases lying between them. CDR3 DNA sequence: TGCAGCGTTGACACAGGAGGTAACTACGAGCAGTACTTC. Translating gives CSVDTGGNYEQYF.

This chain links TRBV15 with TRBJ2-1, with a possible D match to TRBD1 (6 bases). The germline V and J ends were trimmed by 3 bases and 10 bases, with 10 bases remaining between them. This CDR3 is 12 amino acids long. The germline V gene encodes CDR1 LNHNV and CDR2 YYDKDF (reference sequence). Here the CDR3 reads CATSRLTGEQFF. The CDR3 region has the DNA TGTGCCACCAGCAGGCTCACAGGGGAGCAGTTCTTC.

The genes are TRBV19 and TRBJ2-7, with 11 nucleotides matching TRBD1. V lost 6 bases, J lost 6 bases, and 7 bases stayed unmatched. This CDR3 has 14 residues. Germline V lookup: CDR1 LNHDA, CDR2 SQIVND (reference sequence). The CDR3 sequence is CASSTDRGPVEQYF. For the CDR3, the DNA is TGTGCCAGTAGCACGGACAGGGGGCCGGTCGAGCAGTACTTC.

Here the CDR3 reads CASSVPRRGEMADTQYF. The CDR3 nucleotides read TGTGCCAGCAGCGTCCCTCGGAGAGGGGAAATGGCAGATACGCAGTATTTT. The genes are TRBV9 and TRBJ2-3; D possibly uses TRBD1 or TRBD2 (5 bases each). CDR3 length: 17 amino acids. Germline V gene lookup returns CDR1 SGDLS and CDR2 YYNGEE. Trimming removed 2 bases at V and 4 bases at J, with 20 bases between.